This record concerns one TCR beta chain sequence. A few counts support this clonotype. Its antigen is not yet known. No per-base quality is available; no much larger clone lies one base away. This specimen belongs to a study of read filtering for tumor transcriptome and immune sequencing (dated by TCRdb to 2019 to 2021). For the wider study: Of the patients in the cohort, about 17 were male and 14 to 15 were female, and their mean age was around 64 years, with a range of about 45 to 90. By revised international staging, 8 or 9 patients were R-ISS I, under 20 were R-ISS II and roughly 7 were R-ISS III. After DNase treatment, whole-transcriptome libraries were prepared using the TruSeq RNA Access Library Prep Kit. TCR-region mapped reads per sample ranged from about 3.5 to 10.27 million with IR-seq versus only roughly 85 to 1,300 with RNA-seq. Using the same bone marrow samples, the study ran both targeted immune repertoire sequencing and bulk whole-transcriptome sequencing and then compared the TCR repertoires from each method. One main goal was a read-filtering strategy for immune repertoire data, in particular deciding whether clonotypes backed by only one read should be removed. General conclusions and limits of the study: The correlation between IR-seq and RNA-seq shared clonotype proportions rose when single-read clonotypes were removed. Single-read clonotypes made up roughly 80% of clonotypes but 3% to 3.5% of total reads in IR-seq, and roughly three quarters of clonotypes and approximately 45% of reads in RNA-seq. The sorted CD138-negative fraction was not purified T cells but a mixed bone marrow immune population. Clonotypes were captured by IR-seq at much higher depth and more reliably than by RNA-seq, and smaller IR-seq throughput was sufficient for identification of most shared clonotypes.

The CDR3 numbers 15 residues from cysteine through phenylalanine. The entry retains the CDR3 DNA only, 45 bases that are in frame from base 1. From a lookup of the germline V gene (reference sequence), CDR1 and CDR2 are MNHNY and SVGAGI. The trim is 6 bases for V and 0 bases for J, with a gap of 14 bases between the germline ends. Bone marrow was sampled from every patient at the time of active disease. Isolation of bone marrow mononuclear cells was performed by Ficoll-Hypaque density gradient centrifugation. Myeloma plasma cells were removed and CD138-negative cells were obtained by negative selection following labeling with CD138 magnetic microbeads on a MACS separator. Flow cytometry with CD138 antibodies on an Attune NxT was used to check how pure the isolated cells were. TRIzol reagent was used to extract total RNA, which was then quantified with a NanoDrop spectrophotometer. Paired RNA-seq and IR-seq were performed on each patient's CD138-negative bone marrow sample.

Starting from 350 to 500 ng RNA, TCR libraries were constructed with the Immunoverse kit using molecular barcoded adaptors that cover the alpha/delta and beta/gamma chains. TCR library preparation was performed with the same RNA that was used for transcriptome sequencing. Sequencing of the TCR libraries was done on an Illumina HiSeq 4000 with 2 x 150 cycles. The paper's processing steps were these. With MiXCR, TCR reads were aligned to human V, D, J and C references and assembled into CDR3 clonotypes, with quality filtering and error correction included. The tcR package in R was used to analyze clonotype counts and gene usage diversity. Raw mapping reads were checked after the RNA-seq reads had been mapped by STAR aligner version 2.5.3a onto the human GRCh37 genome. IR-seq fastq files were randomly downsampled with Seqtk 1.3 to test the effect of sequencing depth on detected clonotypes. TCRdb handled the public reads itself, with Q25 trimming in fastp and clone calling in MiXCR, and kept productive beta chains. Under each unique CDR3 protein, matching rows form one entry showing the most common genes and DNA. TCRdb, rather than the study authors, made the V and J calls. For this sample the table gives tens of thousands of distinct CDR3 sequences, of which roughly 20% were detected only once. The biggest ten clones account for approximately 16% of the sample.

Here the chain combines TRBV6-6 and TRBJ1-1; the D gene identity is not certain. The clonotype was recovered from a donor at least 40 years old with multiple myeloma. The sequenced material came from a population of CD138-negative cells sorted from bone marrow. Sample cell subset or site, as interpreted from the label and publication: bone marrow mononuclear cells depleted of CD138+ plasma/myeloma cells by negative magnetic selection. CDR3 loop: CASSAVGRLNTEAFF. The nucleotide sequence is given as TGTGCCAGCAGCGCAGTAGGCAGACTGAACACTGAAGCTTTCTTT.